Below are 25 T cell receptor beta chains sequenced from a single sample in a study of shared clonotypes between healthy human individuals. The assay was immunoSEQ multiplex PCR, and TCRdb's table has in-frame clones only and misses some. The sample has roughly 490,000 clones, 79% seen once. Sample: PBMCs. The receptors were gathered from a woman in her forties in good health. Some clones in this sample may be carry-over from other donors' samples.

The V call is TRBV4-2, the J call TRBJ2-3; 7 nucleotides line up with TRBD1. This CDR3 is 18 amino acids long. V was clipped by 2 bases and J by 0 bases; unmatched bases: 11. The germline gives CDR1 LGHNA, CDR2 YNFKEQ. The DNA of the CDR3 is TGTGCCAGCAGCCAATCTTTGACAGGGACGATTAGCACAGATACGCAGTATTTT. Protein: CASSQSLTGTISTDTQYF.

In the case of this clone: This same CDR3 is encoded by further DNA sequences in the sample. This chain joins TRBV20-1 and TRBJ2-1; D gene uncertain. The length of the CDR3 is 11 residues. The V gene's germline CDR1 is DFQATT and CDR2 SNEGSKA (reference sequence). The V end lost 0 bases, the J end lost 3 bases, and 0 bases lay between the germline ends. CDR3 loop: CSARDYNEQFF. CDR3 DNA: TGCAGTGCTAGAGACTACAATGAGCAGTTCTTC.

The chain joins TRBV18 to TRBJ1-6; D perhaps matches TRBD1 (6 bases). The germline gives CDR1 KGHSH, CDR2 LQKENI. The CDR3 spans 18 residues. V was cut by 3 bases and J by 7 bases, with 22 bases left in between. The CDR3 region has the DNA TGTGCCAGCTCACCTTCATTGGGAGTACAGGGCAACAATTCACCCCTCCACTTT. Translation: CASSPSLGVQGNNSPLHF.

The chain employs TRBV28 and TRBJ1-2, with D possibly matching TRBD1 (5 bases). This CDR3 is built from 13 residues. The ends were cut back, 2 bases at V and 1 base at J, with 5 bases in the middle. The germline V gene has CDR1 MDHEN and CDR2 SYDVKM. The CDR3 loop reads CASSLQGNYGYTF. CDR3 sequence (DNA): TGTGCCAGCAGTTTACAGGGTAACTATGGCTACACCTTC.

V gene TRBV11-2 combines with J gene TRBJ2-1; 8 nucleotides agree with TRBD2. The ends lost 5 bases at V and 8 bases at J; junction bases unmatched: 14. CDR3 size: 16 residues. Germline assignment: CDR1 SGHAT and CDR2 FQNNGV. The CDR3 sequence: CASSSIAGRHLDEQFF. Here the CDR3 DNA reads TGTGCCAGCAGCAGCATAGCGGGAAGACATTTAGATGAGCAGTTCTTC.

The chain combines TRBV28 with TRBJ1-1, with D hard to call. Germline values: CDR1 MDHEN, CDR2 SYDVKM. The CDR3 is made up of 13 amino acids. The V and J ends lost 3 bases and 1 base respectively, with 6 bases between them. CDR3 region: CASSFPQNTEAFF. In nucleotides, the CDR3 is TGTGCCAGCAGTTTTCCCCAGAACACTGAAGCTTTCTTT.

This clone occurred a few times. In DNA, the CDR3 is TGTGCCAGCAGAGAAAGCCCTACGGGGATAAGCACTGAAGCTTTCTTT. Translation gives CASRESPTGISTEAFF. The chain recombines TRBV2 with TRBJ1-1, with D unclear. There are 16 residues in the CDR3. The ends were cut back, 6 bases at V and 4 bases at J, with 21 bases in the middle. Germline lookup yields CDR1 SNHLY and CDR2 FYNNEI.

The rearrangement links TRBV19 to TRBJ1-2; 7 nucleotides align to TRBD1. This CDR3 is 13 amino acids long. With 2 bases clipped from V and 7 bases from J, the junction kept 4 bases outside the gene matches. Germline CDR1 and CDR2: LNHDA and SQIVND (reference sequence). The CDR3 DNA follows: TGTGCCAGTAGTATAAACAGGGGTAGTGGCTACACCTTC. It translates to CASSINRGSGYTF. The full variable domain, completed using reference TRBV19 and TRBJ1-2, is DGGITQSPKYLFRKEGQNVTLSCEQNLNHDAMYWYRQDPGQGLRLIYYSQIVNDFQKGDIAEGYSVSREKKESFPLTVTSAQKNPTAFYLCASSINRGSGYTFGSGTRLTVV.

The chain links TRBV5-1 to TRBJ2-1; D possibly corresponds to TRBD2 (6 bases). Germline assignment: CDR1 SGHRS and CDR2 YFSETQ. The length of the CDR3 is 13 residues. Trimming took 2 bases from V and 8 from J, leaving 11 bases between them. CDR3 protein: CASSFGGADEQFF. For the CDR3, the DNA is TGCGCCAGCAGCTTTGGAGGGGCAGATGAGCAGTTCTTC.

This clone was recorded a few times. The J gene is TRBJ2-1, the V gene TRBV18, with TRBD2 identical over 13 bases. The CDR3 covers 15 residues. Germline V gene lookup returns CDR1 KGHSH and CDR2 LQKENI. V lost 4 bases to trimming and J lost 4 bases; unmatched junction nucleotides: 1. CDR3 sequence reads: CASSLGLAGYNEQFF. CDR3 DNA sequence: TGTGCCAGCTCACTGGGACTAGCGGGGTACAATGAGCAGTTCTTC.

The J gene is TRBJ2-2, the V gene TRBV28, with unresolved D. Trimming stripped 6 bases from V and 0 bases from J, with 11 bases between. CDR3 length: 15 amino acids. Germline V gives CDR1 MDHEN, CDR2 SYDVKM. CDR3 DNA sequence: TGTGCCAGCAGCCGCCTCGGAGCGAACACCGGGGAGCTGTTTTTT. Protein sequence: CASSRLGANTGELFF. The variable domain in full, completed from reference TRBV28 and TRBJ2-2, reads DVKVTQSSRYLVKRTGEKVFLECVQDMDHENMFWYRQDPGLGLRLIYFSYDVKMKEKGDIPEGYSVSREKKERFSLILESASTNQTSMYLCASSRLGANTGELFFGEGSRLTVL.

The gene calls are TRBV7-3 and TRBJ2-7; D not certain. Trimming left V 7 bases short and J 5 bases short, with 18 bases between. This CDR3 comprises 14 residues. The germline V gene encodes CDR1 SGHTA and CDR2 FQGTGA. The CDR3: CASTDDYLVHEQYF. CDR3 sequence (DNA): TGTGCCAGCACCGACGATTACCTAGTCCACGAGCAGTACTTC. The entire variable domain, with the rest obtained from reference TRBV7-3 and TRBJ2-7, is as follows: GAGVSQTPSNKVTEKGKYVELRCDPISGHTALYWYRQSLGQGPEFLIYFQGTGAADDSGLPNDRFFAVRPEGSVSTLKIQRTERGDSAVYLCASTDDYLVHEQYFGPGTRLTVT.

Here the CDR3 reads CASSLGPAGEYEQYF. DNA for the CDR3: TGTGCCAGCAGCTTGGGTCCAGCGGGAGAGTACGAGCAGTACTTC. The chain uses TRBV5-4 and TRBJ2-7; 8 positions agree with TRBD2. This CDR3 spans 15 amino acids. CDR1 is SGHNT and CDR2 is YYREEE in the germline V gene (reference sequence). After removal of 0 bases from V and 4 bases from J, the junction contained 6 bases not matched to a gene.

The V and J genes are TRBV30 and TRBJ1-4, with 9 bases that match TRBD1. The CDR3 length is 15 residues. The germline gives CDR1 GTSNPN, CDR2 SVGIG (reference sequence). With V trimmed by 0 bases and J by 8 bases, 7 bases remained unmatched. CDR3 in amino acids: CAWSVLQGAREKLFF. The CDR3 region has the DNA TGTGCCTGGAGTGTCCTACAGGGGGCGAGGGAAAAACTGTTTTTT.

The chain has TRBV18 and TRBJ2-3, with 12 bases matching TRBD2. From germline, CDR1 is KGHSH and CDR2 LQKENI. After removal of 1 base from V and 3 bases from J, the junction contained 2 bases not matched to a gene. CDR3 size: 16 residues. CDR3 amino acids: CASSPRTSGMTDTQYF. The CDR3 nucleotides are TGTGCCAGCTCACCACGGACTAGCGGGATGACAGATACGCAGTATTTT. Full variable domain (remainder filled in from reference TRBV18 and TRBJ2-3): NAGVMQNPRHLVRRRGQEARLRCSPMKGHSHVYWYRQLPEEGLKFMVYLQKENIIDESGMPKERFSAEFPKEGPSILRIQQVVRGDSAAYFCASSPRTSGMTDTQYFGPGTRLTVL.

This chain connects TRBV11-2 to TRBJ2-7; the D gene is possibly TRBD2 (6 bases). V dropped 0 bases and J dropped 7 bases, with 16 bases sitting between them. Germline loops: CDR1 SGHAT, CDR2 FQNNGV. This CDR3 is 15 amino acids long. CDR3 in DNA: TGTGCCAGCAGCTTAGAAGGCGGGACGGGCGGGGAGCAGTACTTC. As protein: CASSLEGGTGGEQYF.

This clone was counted a few times. The chain employs TRBV28 and TRBJ1-3; 8 nucleotides line up with TRBD1. Germline-derived CDR1 and CDR2 are MDHEN and SYDVKM. There are 16 residues in the CDR3. With V trimmed by 5 bases and J by 0 bases, 6 bases remained unmatched. The CDR3 protein is CASSRTGIVSGNTIYF. The CDR3 region has the DNA TGTGCCAGCAGTCGGACAGGGATCGTCTCTGGAAACACCATATATTTT.

The J gene is TRBJ2-7, the V gene TRBV28; TRBD1 matches at 9 bases. The CDR3 length is 13 residues. After removal of 6 bases from V and 4 bases from J, the junction contained 4 bases not matched to a gene. CDR1 and CDR2 from the germline V gene are MDHEN and SYDVKM. The CDR3 sequence: CASRDRGRYEQYF. The DNA of the CDR3 is TGTGCCAGCAGGGACAGGGGTCGATACGAGCAGTACTTC.

J is TRBJ2-3 and V is TRBV5-4, with a tentative D call TRBD1 (6 bases). This CDR3 is 14 amino acids long. CDR1 and CDR2 (germline): SGHNT, YYREEE (reference sequence). V was trimmed by 7 bases and J by 5 bases, leaving 17 bases between them. CDR3: CASLMAGAGDTQYF. The CDR3 nucleotides are TGTGCCAGCTTGATGGCAGGGGCAGGAGATACGCAGTATTTT.

The genes are TRBV5-4 and TRBJ1-4; tentative D call: TRBD1 (6 bases). Germline V CDR1 and CDR2: SGHNT, YYREEE (reference sequence). Trimming took off 0 bases at V and 4 bases at J, with 10 bases between the two ends. This CDR3 has 15 amino acids. CDR3 nucleotides: TGTGCCAGCAGCTTGGAACCGGGACATAATGAAAAACTGTTTTTT. Amino acid sequence: CASSLEPGHNEKLFF.

The chain recombines TRBV18 with TRBJ2-7; maybe TRBD1 (6 bases). Trimming pared 3 bases from V and 1 base from J, leaving 16 bases between. CDR3 length: 16 amino acids. Germline CDR1 and CDR2: KGHSH and LQKENI. CDR3 amino acids: CASSPGAEQGSYEQYF. The DNA for the CDR3 is TGTGCCAGCTCACCGGGGGCGGAACAGGGATCCTACGAGCAGTACTTC. Based on the CDR3 plus reference TRBV18 and TRBJ2-7, the full variable domain is NAGVMQNPRHLVRRRGQEARLRCSPMKGHSHVYWYRQLPEEGLKFMVYLQKENIIDESGMPKERFSAEFPKEGPSILRIQQVVRGDSAAYFCASSPGAEQGSYEQYFGPGTRLTVT.

This chain's CDR3 is CASSEGFWGAGELFF. As DNA, the CDR3 is TGCGCCAGCAGCGAAGGATTTTGGGGGGCCGGGGAGCTGTTTTTT. The chain combines TRBV4-1 with TRBJ2-2; D perhaps matches TRBD2 (6 bases). The CDR3 loop spans 15 amino acids. The germline V gene has CDR1 MGHRA and CDR2 YSYEKL. With 5 bases removed from V and 6 bases from J, the gap between germline ends came to 16 bases.

The chain is built from TRBV4-1 and TRBJ2-7; 8 bases map to TRBD1. V gave up 1 base and J gave up 4 bases; unmatched junction bases: 3. This CDR3 is 14 amino acids long. CDR1 and CDR2 from the germline V gene are MGHRA and YSYEKL. In DNA, the CDR3 is TGCGCCAGCAGCCAAGCAACAGGGGGATACGAGCAGTACTTC. This encodes CASSQATGGYEQYF.

The V gene is TRBV27, the J gene TRBJ2-1; D not resolved. Deletions cut 5 bases from V and 9 bases from J, with 14 bases between. Germline V gene sequence: CDR1 MNHEY, CDR2 SMNVEV (reference sequence). The CDR3 runs 13 residues. The chain's CDR3 is CASSARRWGEQFF. CDR3 nucleotide sequence: TGTGCCAGCAGTGCCCGGAGATGGGGTGAGCAGTTCTTC.

The chain joins TRBV28 to TRBJ2-1; 8 bases align to TRBD2. Germline V lookup: CDR1 MDHEN, CDR2 SYDVKM. Trimming cost V 5 bases and J 6 bases; bases outside gene matches: 12. The CDR3 totals 16 residues. The CDR3 region is CASSPTSGSWVNEQFF. CDR3 DNA: TGTGCCAGCAGTCCTACAAGCGGGAGTTGGGTCAATGAGCAGTTCTTC.